Presented here are 16 T cell receptor beta chains from one specimen sequenced in a study of blood T cell repertoires in COVID-19. TCRdb's table, derived via immunoSEQ multiplex PCR, lists solely in-frame clones and lacks some. The sample records fewer than 250,000 clones, over 70% being singletons. The sequencing sample was made of peripheral blood. These receptors were collected from a woman between 45 and 65 years old with acute or convalescent COVID-19.

The chain employs TRBV29-1 and TRBJ1-1; TRBD1 agrees at 8 bases. This CDR3 is built from 14 residues. Per the germline V gene, CDR1 is SQVTM and CDR2 is ANQGSEA. The ends lost 4 bases at V and 5 bases at J; junction bases unmatched: 9. The CDR3 is CSVGGDRGRTEAFF. Here the CDR3 DNA reads TGCAGCGTTGGGGGAGACAGGGGTAGGACTGAAGCTTTCTTT.

There are a few counts of this clone. The genes are TRBV5-1 and TRBJ2-7; TRBD2 matches at 8 bases. The V and J ends lost 4 bases and 0 bases, in that order; junction bases with no gene match: 6. The CDR3 extends over 15 amino acids. In germline, CDR1 is SGHRS, CDR2 YFSETQ. CDR3 bases: TGCGCCAGCAGCCCGGGGGGGGACGCCTCCTACGAGCAGTACTTC. This sequence encodes CASSPGGDASYEQYF.

This chain joins TRBV6-5 and TRBJ2-1; D is perhaps TRBD1 (6 bases). V shed 6 bases and J shed 7 bases, with 13 bases lying between them. The CDR3 has 13 residues. CDR1 and CDR2 (germline): MNHEY, SVGAGI. The CDR3 loop reads CASSPWTENEQFF. The CDR3 nucleotides read TGTGCCAGCAGCCCCTGGACAGAGAATGAGCAGTTCTTC.

This clone appeared a few times. This chain joins TRBV28 and TRBJ1-1; 8 bases align to TRBD1. The junction had 5 bases not matched to a gene; V was cut back by 3 bases and J by 2 bases. Germline lookup yields CDR1 MDHEN and CDR2 SYDVKM. This CDR3 spans 15 amino acids. The chain's CDR3 is CASSLYRGYNTEAFF. DNA for the CDR3: TGTGCCAGCAGTTTGTACAGGGGGTATAACACTGAAGCTTTCTTT.

This clone was detected a few times. The V and J genes are TRBV4-1 and TRBJ2-1; 14 bases line up with TRBD2. Per the germline V gene, CDR1 is MGHRA and CDR2 is YSYEKL. The J segment lost 5 bases and the V segment lost 4 bases, leaving 4 bases of the junction unmatched. The CDR3 is made up of 16 amino acids. The DNA of the CDR3 is TGCGCCAGCAGCCCTACGGGACTAGCGGGAGACAATGAGCAGTTCTTC. It specifies CASSPTGLAGDNEQFF.

This chain connects TRBV11-2 to TRBJ2-5; D remains ambiguous. V was clipped by 1 base and J by 1 base, with 7 bases between them. This CDR3 contains 14 residues. The V gene's germline CDR1 is SGHAT and CDR2 FQNNGV. This chain's CDR3 is CASSLVLVQETQYF. CDR3 DNA sequence: TGTGCCAGCAGCTTAGTGCTAGTCCAAGAGACCCAGTACTTC.

V gene TRBV28 combines with J gene TRBJ2-1; D unresolved. V lost 2 bases and J 0 bases, leaving 5 bases between the germline ends. The germline V gene has CDR1 MDHEN and CDR2 SYDVKM. The CDR3 sequence is 14 residues long. The CDR3 coding sequence is TGTGCCAGCAGTTTAAGCAACTCCTACAATGAGCAGTTCTTC. Translation gives CASSLSNSYNEQFF.

The chain couples TRBV27 to TRBJ1-5; D might be TRBD1 (5 bases). The CDR3 length is 17 residues. Trimming shortened V by 6 bases and J by 3 bases, and 21 bases separated the two germline ends. Per the germline V gene, CDR1 is MNHEY and CDR2 is SMNVEV (reference sequence). The CDR3 protein is CASRRWGAGQVNQPQHF. In nucleotides, the CDR3 is TGTGCCAGCAGACGTTGGGGCGCCGGGCAGGTCAATCAGCCCCAGCATTTT.

This clone was recorded only once. V gene TRBV18 combines with J gene TRBJ1-1; 7 nucleotides line up with TRBD1. V dropped 3 bases and J dropped 5; count of bases not matched to a gene: 12. This CDR3 comprises 16 residues. Germline CDR1 reads KGHSH; CDR2 reads LQKENI. The CDR3 reads CASSPRLTGAGTEAFF. The DNA of the CDR3 is TGTGCCAGCTCACCCCGTCTAACAGGGGCGGGAACTGAAGCTTTCTTT.

This chain connects TRBV19 to TRBJ1-1; D remains ambiguous. Germline CDR1 is LNHDA and CDR2 is SQIVND (reference sequence). The CDR3 runs to 14 residues. Trimming removed 2 bases at V and 5 bases at J, with 12 bases between. The CDR3 coding sequence is TGTGCCAGTAGTATATCCCCCCCCGGGACTGAAGCTTTCTTT. Translating it yields CASSISPPGTEAFF. Filled out from reference TRBV19 and TRBJ1-1, the complete variable domain reads DGGITQSPKYLFRKEGQNVTLSCEQNLNHDAMYWYRQDPGQGLRLIYYSQIVNDFQKGDIAEGYSVSREKKESFPLTVTSAQKNPTAFYLCASSISPPGTEAFFGQGTRLTVV.

This chain joins TRBV27 and TRBJ2-2; 13 nucleotides agree with TRBD2. There are 16 residues in the CDR3. Unmatched junction bases numbered 6, after V lost 6 bases and J lost 5 bases. Germline-derived CDR1 and CDR2 are MNHEY and SMNVEV (reference sequence). The CDR3 coding sequence is TGTGCCAGCAGATCCACTAGCGGGAGGGGGACCGGGGAGCTGTTTTTT. Translated, it gives CASRSTSGRGTGELFF.

This clone was picked up one time. This rearrangement joins TRBV24-1 to TRBJ2-1, with a weak D call TRBD1 (6 bases). The germline CDR1 and CDR2 sequences are KGHDR and SFDVKD. V was pared by 1 base and J by 6 bases, with 15 bases between. The CDR3 extends over 16 amino acids. CDR3 residues: CATSDLGRGDGNEQFF. CDR3 DNA: TGTGCCACCAGTGATTTAGGCAGGGGTGATGGCAATGAGCAGTTCTTC.

The V and J genes are TRBV6-1 and TRBJ1-1; D not resolved. The CDR3 length is 14 residues. The germline V gene has CDR1 MNHNS and CDR2 SASEGT. V was shortened by 7 bases and J by 1 base, with 13 bases between the two germline ends. The CDR3 reads CASTLDGGNTEAFF. DNA for the CDR3: TGTGCCAGCACCTTGGACGGAGGGAACACTGAAGCTTTCTTT.

This sequence joins TRBV28 and TRBJ2-1; D perhaps matches TRBD2 (5 bases). Deletions cut 1 base from V and 0 bases from J, with 10 bases between. CDR1 is MDHEN, CDR2 SYDVKM, per germline. This CDR3 spans 16 amino acids. The CDR3 spells CASSLSKRSSYNEQFF. The CDR3 nucleotides are TGTGCCAGCAGTTTATCGAAGCGGAGCTCCTACAATGAGCAGTTCTTC.

This clone was observed a handful of times. The chain has TRBV5-8 and TRBJ1-1; D is perhaps TRBD1 (6 bases). Between the trimmed V and J ends, which lost 0 bases and 0 bases, there was a span of 15 bases. CDR1 and CDR2 (germline): SGHTS, YDEGEE. This CDR3 is 17 amino acids long. The CDR3 spells CASSLGPFRTVNTEAFF. In DNA form, the CDR3 reads TGTGCCAGCAGCTTGGGACCATTCCGGACAGTGAACACTGAAGCTTTCTTT.

V gene TRBV27 combines with J gene TRBJ2-7, with D possibly TRBD1 on 5 matching bases. Between the trimmed V and J ends, which lost 5 bases and 6 bases, there was a span of 14 bases. Per the germline V gene, CDR1 is MNHEY and CDR2 is SMNVEV (reference sequence). The CDR3 is 13 residues long. The CDR3 is CASSLKGWGEQYF. CDR3 sequence (DNA): TGTGCCAGCAGTCTAAAGGGGTGGGGCGAGCAGTACTTC.